These 21 T cell receptor beta chains were all obtained from the same sample, sequenced in a study of beta chain features in type 1 diabetes. Of the isolated RNA, all was reverse transcribed, and so the sequenced material was expressed TCRB transcripts. Assay used: immunoSEQ multiplex PCR; TCRdb lists only in-frame clones, some missing. The sample carries about 180,000 clones, roughly an eighth recorded once. The sequencing sample was made of central memory CD4+ T cells from blood. The receptors were gathered from a woman aged 18-30 years in good health.

The chain joins TRBV7-3 to TRBJ1-2, with TRBD1 matching 7 bases. Germline V gives CDR1 SGHTA, CDR2 FQGTGA. The CDR3 has 15 residues. V was clipped by 3 bases and J by 8 bases; unmatched bases: 12. CDR3 loop: CASSFTPTGVAGYTF. DNA for the CDR3: TGTGCCAGCAGCTTCACCCCCACAGGGGTAGCCGGCTACACCTTC. Looking up the rest from reference TRBV7-3 and TRBJ1-2 gives the full variable domain: GAGVSQTPSNKVTEKGKYVELRCDPISGHTALYWYRQSLGQGPEFLIYFQGTGAADDSGLPNDRFFAVRPEGSVSTLKIQRTERGDSAVYLCASSFTPTGVAGYTFGSGTRLTVV.

The V gene is TRBV7-9, the J gene TRBJ2-7, with TRBD2 matching 15 bases. V lost 5 bases to trimming and J lost 0 bases; unmatched junction nucleotides: 8. Germline CDR1 and CDR2: SEHNR and FQNEAQ (reference sequence). This CDR3 is 18 amino acids long. The CDR3 sequence is CASSLGRGLAGGSYEQYF. DNA for the CDR3: TGTGCCAGCAGCCTCGGGAGGGGACTAGCGGGGGGCTCCTACGAGCAGTACTTC.

This clone was counted only a few times. This chain joins TRBV19 and TRBJ2-7; tentatively, D is TRBD1 (6 bases). This CDR3 spans 14 amino acids. V lost 6 bases, J lost 1 base, and 13 bases lay in between. Germline CDR1 LNHDA, CDR2 SQIVND (reference sequence). In nucleotides, the CDR3 is TGTGCCAGTAGAACAGGGCCCCAATCCTACGAGCAGTACTTC. This codes for CASRTGPQSYEQYF.

This chain connects TRBV10-3 to TRBJ2-1, with a weak D call TRBD2 (5 bases). V lost 5 bases and J 4 bases, leaving 12 bases between the germline ends. This CDR3 spans 14 amino acids. From germline, CDR1 is ENHRY and CDR2 SYGVKD. DNA for the CDR3: TGTGCCATCAGTAACCCGCCGGGGTACAATGAGCAGTTCTTC. Encoded protein: CAISNPPGYNEQFF.

This clone was found a few times. The genes are TRBV10-1 and TRBJ1-4, with TRBD1 as a possible D gene (6 bases). The CDR3 extends over 14 amino acids. Germline V lookup: CDR1 WNHNN, CDR2 SYGVQD (reference sequence). V was cut by 0 bases and J by 7 bases, with 9 bases left in between. The CDR3 is CASSESGAGEKLFF. DNA for the CDR3: TGCGCCAGCAGTGAGTCGGGGGCTGGTGAAAAACTGTTTTTT.

This sequence joins TRBV2 and TRBJ2-5, with 10 nucleotides matching TRBD1. The CDR3 extends over 13 amino acids. Germline assignment: CDR1 SNHLY and CDR2 FYNNEI. With 6 bases clipped from V and 4 bases from J, the junction kept 2 bases outside the gene matches. This CDR3 reads CASRTGGAETQYF. CDR3 coding DNA: TGTGCCAGCAGGACAGGGGGCGCAGAGACCCAGTACTTC.

This clone occurred a few times. V and J are TRBV6-5 and TRBJ2-7; 8 bases agree with TRBD2. The CDR3 spans 15 residues. Germline-derived CDR1 and CDR2 are MNHEY and SVGAGI. The trim removed 6 bases at V and 6 bases at J, leaving 13 bases unmatched. CDR3 amino acids: CASRVTSGEGAEQYF. The CDR3 bases are TGTGCCAGCAGGGTTACTAGCGGAGAGGGCGCCGAGCAGTACTTC.

The chain is built from TRBV15 and TRBJ2-4; 11 bases fit TRBD1. The CDR3 contains 16 residues. The germline V gene encodes CDR1 LNHNV and CDR2 YYDKDF (reference sequence). Trimming took 5 bases from V and 5 from J; bases not matched to a gene: 8. The CDR3 protein is CATSARDRGLENIQYF. The CDR3 DNA sequence: TGTGCCACCAGCGCGCGGGACAGGGGGTTGGAAAACATTCAGTACTTC.

The V gene is TRBV15, the J gene TRBJ2-7; 12 bases fit TRBD1. Germline V gene lookup returns CDR1 LNHNV and CDR2 YYDKDF (reference sequence). CDR3 length: 16 residues. With V trimmed by 3 bases and J by 5 bases, 8 bases remained unmatched. CDR3 sequence reads: CATSRGDRGLRHEQYF. CDR3 DNA sequence: TGTGCCACCAGCAGGGGGGACAGGGGGCTACGACACGAGCAGTACTTC.

The chain couples TRBV28 to TRBJ2-3, with D possibly being TRBD2 (6 bases). CDR1 is MDHEN, CDR2 SYDVKM, per germline. Trimming removed 2 bases at V and 5 bases at J, with 11 bases between. The CDR3 loop spans 14 amino acids. CDR3 DNA: TGTGCCAGCAGTTTACCACAAGCGGGAGATACGCAGTATTTT. Translated, it gives CASSLPQAGDTQYF.

This clone came up a few times. The chain combines TRBV4-1 with TRBJ2-1; no clear D. This CDR3 has 17 residues. Germline assignment: CDR1 MGHRA and CDR2 YSYEKL. V lost 0 bases to trimming and J lost 0 bases, with 12 bases between them. CDR3 amino acids: CASSQDPGGLSYNEQFF. For the CDR3, the DNA is TGCGCCAGCAGCCAAGATCCCGGCGGTCTCTCCTACAATGAGCAGTTCTTC.

The CDR3 is CASSLRRDEEAFF. In DNA form, the CDR3 reads TGTGCCAGCAGTTTACGGAGGGACGAAGAAGCTTTCTTT. The chain links TRBV6-6 to TRBJ1-1; perhaps TRBD1 as D (5 bases). Trimming removed 4 bases at V and 8 bases at J, with 14 bases between. This CDR3 is 13 amino acids long. CDR1 is MNHNY and CDR2 is SVGAGI in the germline V gene (reference sequence).

This clone showed up just a few times. The junction shows a germline mismatch at one end, possibly a read error. The chain is built from TRBV19 and TRBJ2-2; 9 positions agree with TRBD2. This CDR3 has 12 amino acids. CDR1 is LNHDA, CDR2 SQIVND, per germline (reference sequence). The DNA for the CDR3 is TGCCCAGCGGGAGGCGGTACCGGGGAGCTGTTTTTT. Translated: CPAGGGTGELFF. Drawing the rest from reference TRBV19 and TRBJ2-2, the complete variable domain is DGGITQSPKYLFRKEGQNVTLSCEQNLNHDAMYWYRQDPGQGLRLIYYSQIVNDFQKGDIAEGYSVSREKKESFPLTVTSAQKNPTAFYLCPAGGGTGELFFGEGSRLTVL.

This rearrangement joins TRBV6-5 to TRBJ2-2; 7 nucleotides agree with TRBD1. The V and J ends lost 0 bases and 9 bases, in that order; junction bases with no gene match: 10. CDR3 length: 16 amino acids. Germline V gives CDR1 MNHEY, CDR2 SVGAGI. CDR3 nucleotides: TGTGCCAGCAGTTACTCTCCGGGACAGCCGCTCCGGGAGCTGTTTTTT. This gives the protein CASSYSPGQPLRELFF.

This chain joins TRBV13 and TRBJ1-1; no clear D gene. Per the germline V gene, CDR1 is PRHDT and CDR2 is FYEKMQ (reference sequence). V gave up 5 bases and J gave up 2 bases, with 18 bases separating them. This CDR3 spans 16 amino acids. CDR3 sequence reads: CASSPPGGPFNTEAFF. The CDR3 nucleotides read TGTGCCAGCAGCCCGCCCGGAGGTCCCTTTAACACTGAAGCTTTCTTT.

This clone showed up just a few times. The chain carries TRBV7-9 and TRBJ1-1; possible D gene TRBD1, 6 bases. V lost 10 bases and J 3 bases, leaving 12 bases between the germline ends. The V gene's germline CDR1 is SEHNR and CDR2 FQNEAQ (reference sequence). This CDR3 spans 12 amino acids. Written as DNA, the CDR3 is TGTGCCACATCGCCAGGGGACACTGAAGCTTTCTTT. Protein sequence: CATSPGDTEAFF.

This clone has a handful of counts. The rearrangement links TRBV30 to TRBJ2-3, with 10 nucleotides matching TRBD2. The CDR3 sequence is 19 residues long. The J segment lost 7 bases and the V segment lost 3 bases, leaving 22 bases of the junction unmatched. Germline V gene lookup returns CDR1 GTSNPN and CDR2 SVGIG (reference sequence). CDR3 nucleotides: TGTGCCTGGAGCCCCCCGGGGCTATCTAGCGGGAGTACTAGAAATACGCAGTATTTT. It codes for CAWSPPGLSSGSTRNTQYF. Full variable domain (rest looked up from reference TRBV30 and TRBJ2-3): SQTIHQWPATLVQPVGSPLSLECTVEGTSNPNLYWYRQAAGRGLQLLFYSVGIGQISSEVPQNLSASRPQDRQFILSSKKLLLSDSGFYLCAWSPPGLSSGSTRNTQYFGPGTRLTVL.

This clone appeared a few times. This chain joins TRBV27 and TRBJ1-1; TRBD1 is a possible D gene (5 bases). The CDR3 is 13 amino acids. CDR1 is MNHEY, CDR2 SMNVEV, per germline (reference sequence). The ends were cut back, 7 bases at V and 3 bases at J, with 12 bases in the middle. The CDR3, as DNA: TGTGCCAGCACCCCACGGGGGTACACTGAAGCTTTCTTT. Its translation: CASTPRGYTEAFF.

This clone was observed a few times. The chain couples TRBV4-2 to TRBJ2-7; D possibly corresponds to TRBD2 (6 bases). The germline gives CDR1 LGHNA, CDR2 YNFKEQ. V dropped 1 base and J dropped 6 bases, with 13 bases sitting between them. The CDR3 spans 14 residues. The CDR3 DNA reads TGTGCCAGCAGCCAAGCACGGGACTTCCTCGAGCAGTACTTC. Translating it yields CASSQARDFLEQYF.

This clone was seen a handful of times. The chain employs TRBV7-9 and TRBJ2-1; 13 bases agree with TRBD2. Germline V gene sequence: CDR1 SEHNR, CDR2 FQNEAQ (reference sequence). CDR3 length: 15 residues. Germline trimming cut 3 bases from V and 7 bases from J; bases unmatched to any gene: 3. The CDR3 DNA is TGTGCCAGCAGCTTCGGACTAGCGGGAGTTAATGAGCAGTTCTTC. It codes for CASSFGLAGVNEQFF.

The gene calls are TRBV7-2 and TRBJ2-5; D remains ambiguous. CDR1 is SGHTA, CDR2 FQGNSA, per germline. Trimming left V 3 bases short and J 2 bases short, with 7 bases between. The CDR3 is 13 amino acids. CDR3 bases: TGTGCCAGCAGCTTCTCCCCTCAAGAGACCCAGTACTTC. Its protein product is CASSFSPQETQYF.